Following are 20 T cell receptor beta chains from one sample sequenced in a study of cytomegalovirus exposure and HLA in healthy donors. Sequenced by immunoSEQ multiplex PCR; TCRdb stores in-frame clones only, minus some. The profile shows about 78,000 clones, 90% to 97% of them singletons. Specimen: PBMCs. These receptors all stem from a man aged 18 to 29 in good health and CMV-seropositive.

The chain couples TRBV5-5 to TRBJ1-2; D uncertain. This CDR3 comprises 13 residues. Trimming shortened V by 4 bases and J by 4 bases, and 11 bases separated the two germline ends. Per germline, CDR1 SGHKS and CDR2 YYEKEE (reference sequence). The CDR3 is CASSTEGGYGYTF. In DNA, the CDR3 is TGTGCCAGCAGCACCGAGGGTGGCTATGGCTACACCTTC.

This CDR3 reads CASMDRAANYGYTF. The CDR3 coding sequence is TGTGCCAGCATGGACAGGGCCGCTAACTATGGCTACACCTTC. The J gene is TRBJ1-2, the V gene TRBV27, with 8 bases identical to TRBD1. This CDR3 contains 14 residues. V gave up 7 bases and J gave up 0 bases; unmatched junction bases: 4. Germline V gene sequence: CDR1 MNHEY, CDR2 SMNVEV (reference sequence).

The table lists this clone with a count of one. CDR3: CASSPGQGAETQYF. In DNA, the CDR3 is TGTGCCAGCAGCCCTGGACAGGGGGCAGAGACCCAGTACTTC. V usage is TRBV7-6 and J usage is TRBJ2-5; the match to TRBD1 covers 11 bases. Trimming took 5 bases from V and 4 from J; bases not matched to a gene: 3. CDR1 SGHVS and CDR2 FNYEAQ come from the germline V gene. The CDR3 covers 14 residues.

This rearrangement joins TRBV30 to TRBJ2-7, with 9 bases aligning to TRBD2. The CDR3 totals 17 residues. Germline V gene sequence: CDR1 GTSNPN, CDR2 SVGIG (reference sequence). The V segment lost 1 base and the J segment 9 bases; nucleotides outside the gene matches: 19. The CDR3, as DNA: TGTGCCTGGAGTGGAGTTGCTAGCGGGGACCCTTATGGGGGGCAGTACTTC. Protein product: CAWSGVASGDPYGGQYF.

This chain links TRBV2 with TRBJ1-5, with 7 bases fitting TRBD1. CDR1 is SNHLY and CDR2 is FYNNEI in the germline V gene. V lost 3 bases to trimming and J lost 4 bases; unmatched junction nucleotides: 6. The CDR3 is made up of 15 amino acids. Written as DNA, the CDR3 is TGTGCCAGCAGTGATCCCAGGGGGGCTAATCAGCCCCAGCATTTT. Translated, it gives CASSDPRGANQPQHF. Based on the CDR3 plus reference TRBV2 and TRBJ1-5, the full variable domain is EPEVTQTPSHQVTQMGQEVILRCVPISNHLYFYWYRQILGQKVEFLVSFYNNEISEKSEIFDDQFSVERPDGSNFTLKIRSTKLEDSAMYFCASSDPRGANQPQHFGDGTRLSIL.

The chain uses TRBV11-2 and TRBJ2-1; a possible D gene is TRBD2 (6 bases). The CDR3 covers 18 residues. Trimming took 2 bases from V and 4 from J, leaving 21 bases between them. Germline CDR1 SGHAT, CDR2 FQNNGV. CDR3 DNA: TGTGCCAGCAGCTTATGGGAACTTAGCGGTCTATATTACAATGAGCAGTTCTTC. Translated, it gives CASSLWELSGLYYNEQFF.

CDR3: CAWSGQQGSSSEQYF. CDR3 sequence (DNA): TGTGCCTGGAGTGGACAACAGGGGTCTTCCAGCGAGCAGTACTTC. The chain has TRBV30 and TRBJ2-7; TRBD1 aligns across 7 bases. This CDR3 comprises 15 residues. Germline CDR1 is GTSNPN and CDR2 is SVGIG (reference sequence). The ends lost 1 base at V and 6 bases at J; junction bases unmatched: 12.

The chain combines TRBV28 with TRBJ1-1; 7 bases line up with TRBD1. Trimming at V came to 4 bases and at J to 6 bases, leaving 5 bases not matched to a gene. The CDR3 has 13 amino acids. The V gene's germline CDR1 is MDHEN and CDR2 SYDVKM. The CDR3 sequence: CASSSGQVSEAFF. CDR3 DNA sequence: TGTGCCAGCAGTTCTGGACAGGTTTCTGAAGCTTTCTTT.

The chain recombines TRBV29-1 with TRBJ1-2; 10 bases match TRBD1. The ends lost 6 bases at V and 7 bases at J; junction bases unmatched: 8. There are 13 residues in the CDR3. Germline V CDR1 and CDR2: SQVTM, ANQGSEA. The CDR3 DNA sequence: TGCAGCGTGGGCCGGGACAGGGGCTCTGGCTACACCTTC. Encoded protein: CSVGRDRGSGYTF.

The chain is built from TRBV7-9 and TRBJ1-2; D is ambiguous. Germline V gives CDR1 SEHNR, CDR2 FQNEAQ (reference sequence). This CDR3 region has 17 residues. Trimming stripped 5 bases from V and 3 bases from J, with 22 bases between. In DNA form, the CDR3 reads TGTGCCAGCAGCGCACTCGTGGTGCAGACAAGACACTATGGCTACACCTTC. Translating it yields CASSALVVQTRHYGYTF.

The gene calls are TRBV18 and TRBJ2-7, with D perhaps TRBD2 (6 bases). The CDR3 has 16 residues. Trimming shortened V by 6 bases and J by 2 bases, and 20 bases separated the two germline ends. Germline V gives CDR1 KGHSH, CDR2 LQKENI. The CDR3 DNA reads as TGTGCCAGCTCCTACCAAGGACCCACTAGCACCTACGAGCAGTACTTC. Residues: CASSYQGPTSTYEQYF.

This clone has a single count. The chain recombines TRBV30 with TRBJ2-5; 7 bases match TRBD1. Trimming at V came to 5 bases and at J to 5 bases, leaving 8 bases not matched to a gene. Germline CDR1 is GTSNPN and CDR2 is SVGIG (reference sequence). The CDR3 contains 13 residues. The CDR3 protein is CAWGQTGWETQYF. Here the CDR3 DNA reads TGTGCCTGGGGACAGACAGGGTGGGAGACCCAGTACTTC.

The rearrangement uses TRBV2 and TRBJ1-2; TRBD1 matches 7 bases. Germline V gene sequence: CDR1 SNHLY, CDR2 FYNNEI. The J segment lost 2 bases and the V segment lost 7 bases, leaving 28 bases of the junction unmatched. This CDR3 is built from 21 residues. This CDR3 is CASKSWDSEFSQTSHNYGYTF. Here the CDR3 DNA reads TGTGCCAGCAAATCCTGGGACAGCGAGTTTTCCCAGACCTCCCACAACTATGGCTACACCTTC. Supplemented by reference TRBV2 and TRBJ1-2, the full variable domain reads EPEVTQTPSHQVTQMGQEVILRCVPISNHLYFYWYRQILGQKVEFLVSFYNNEISEKSEIFDDQFSVERPDGSNFTLKIRSTKLEDSAMYFCASKSWDSEFSQTSHNYGYTFGSGTRLTVV.

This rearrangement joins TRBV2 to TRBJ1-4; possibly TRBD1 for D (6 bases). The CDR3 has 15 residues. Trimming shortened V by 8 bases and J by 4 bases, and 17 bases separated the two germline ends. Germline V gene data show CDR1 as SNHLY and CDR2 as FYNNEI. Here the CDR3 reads CASVLSGVVNEKLFF. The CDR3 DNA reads TGTGCCAGCGTGCTCTCAGGGGTTGTTAATGAAAAACTGTTTTTT.

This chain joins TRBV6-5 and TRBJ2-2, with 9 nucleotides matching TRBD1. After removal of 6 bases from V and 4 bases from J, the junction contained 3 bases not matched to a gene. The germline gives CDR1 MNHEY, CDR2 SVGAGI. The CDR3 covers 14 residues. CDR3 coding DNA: TGTGCCAGCAGGCGGACAGGGGTCACCGGGGAGCTGTTTTTT. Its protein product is CASRRTGVTGELFF.

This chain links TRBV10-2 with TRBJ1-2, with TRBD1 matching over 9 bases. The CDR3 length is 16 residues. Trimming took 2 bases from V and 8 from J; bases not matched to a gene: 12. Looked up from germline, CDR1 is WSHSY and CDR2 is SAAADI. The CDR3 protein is CASSETRAGTGHGYTF. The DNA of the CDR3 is TGCGCCAGCAGTGAGACACGAGCCGGGACAGGGCACGGCTACACCTTC.

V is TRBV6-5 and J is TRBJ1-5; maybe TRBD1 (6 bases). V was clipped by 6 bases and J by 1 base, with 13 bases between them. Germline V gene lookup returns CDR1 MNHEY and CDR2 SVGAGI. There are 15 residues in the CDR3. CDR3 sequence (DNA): TGTGCCAGCAGACCACAGGGACACAGCAATCAGCCCCAGCATTTT. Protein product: CASRPQGHSNQPQHF.

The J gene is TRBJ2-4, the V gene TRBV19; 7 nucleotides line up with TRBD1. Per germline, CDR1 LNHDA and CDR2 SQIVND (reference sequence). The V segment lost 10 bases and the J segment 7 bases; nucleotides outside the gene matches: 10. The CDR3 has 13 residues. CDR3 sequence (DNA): TGTGCCACCCACACAGGGGATCGGAACATTCAGTACTTC. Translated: CATHTGDRNIQYF.

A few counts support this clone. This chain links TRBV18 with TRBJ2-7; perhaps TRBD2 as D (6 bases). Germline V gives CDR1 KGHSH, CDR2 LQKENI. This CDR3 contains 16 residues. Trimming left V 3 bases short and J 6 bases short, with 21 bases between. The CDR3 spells CASSPRGGSLVFEQYF. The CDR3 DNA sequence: TGTGCCAGCTCACCTCGTGGGGGGAGTTTAGTGTTCGAGCAGTACTTC.

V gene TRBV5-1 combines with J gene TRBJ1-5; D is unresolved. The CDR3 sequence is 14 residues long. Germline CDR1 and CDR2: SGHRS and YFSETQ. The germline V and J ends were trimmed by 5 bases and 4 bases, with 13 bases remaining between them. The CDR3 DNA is TGCGCCAGCAGTTCGGAGCCTTCTAATCAGCCCCAGCATTTT. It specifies CASSSEPSNQPQHF.